The 10 T cell receptor beta chains below all came from one sample that was sequenced in a study of regulatory T cells in long-lasting Graves disease. TCR beta libraries were built with iRepertoire HTBI primers and Arm-PCR of CDR3 regions. A single record per CDR3 protein comes from TCRdb applying MiXCR to the multiplex PCR reads. In the table there are 300,000 to 400,000 distinct CDR3 sequences, 16% of which are singletons. Time point meaning: newly diagnosed GD, antithyroid drugs for less than 3 months. PBMCs were the source of the RNA used for TCR sequencing. The same specimen was also included in a second study, on T cells in Graves' hyperthyroidism and ophthalmopathy.

This material consisted of peripheral blood mononuclear cells (PBMCs), taken at new diagnosis, from a patient treated with antithyroid drugs. These receptors originate from a man aged 35 to 55 with Graves disease.

This clonotype was counted a few times. The V call is TRBV15, the J call TRBJ2-1; 9 positions match TRBD2. This CDR3 has 16 amino acids. The germline gives CDR1 LNHNV, CDR2 YYDKDF (reference sequence). The V and J ends lost 3 bases and 9 bases, in that order; junction bases with no gene match: 12. This CDR3 is CATSSPSGGTNPEQFF. CDR3 bases: TGTGCCACCAGCAGCCCCAGCGGGGGGACAAACCCTGAGCAGTTCTTC.

This clonotype was counted between two and nine times. The V gene is TRBV7-3, the J gene TRBJ2-2; D gene unclear. CDR1 and CDR2 (germline): SGHTA, FQGTGA. The CDR3 is 13 amino acids. V gave up 5 bases and J gave up 4 bases, with 8 bases separating them. CDR3 in DNA: TGTGCCAGCAGCCCGCCATTCACCGGGGAGCTGTTTTTT. This sequence encodes CASSPPFTGELFF.

There are a few counts of this clonotype. V is TRBV28 and J is TRBJ2-7; unclear D gene. The CDR3 has 12 amino acids. The germline V and J ends were trimmed by 2 bases and 9 bases, with 11 bases remaining between them. Germline CDR1 and CDR2: MDHEN and SYDVKM. The CDR3 loop is CASSLIGITQYF. The CDR3 region has the DNA TGTGCCAGCAGTTTAATCGGAATAACGCAGTACTTC.

This clonotype came up once. A much larger clone is a single base away; this may be a read error. This chain joins TRBV7-3 and TRBJ2-3; D perhaps matches TRBD1 (5 bases). The CDR3 has 13 residues. The germline V gene has CDR1 SGHTA and CDR2 FQGTGA. V gave up 7 bases and J gave up 0 bases, with 8 bases separating them. The CDR3 here is CASKQASTDTQYF. The CDR3, as DNA: TGTGCCAGCAAACAGGCTAGCACAGATACGCAGTATTTT.

The table lists this clonotype with many counts. This rearrangement joins TRBV5-1 to TRBJ1-2; TRBD1 might be the D (5 bases). The CDR3 runs 14 residues. V gave up 1 base and J gave up 4 bases, with 11 bases separating them. Per germline, CDR1 SGHRS and CDR2 YFSETQ. The DNA of the CDR3 is TGCGCCAGCAGCTTGTCGCAGGGAGTCTATGGCTACACCTTC. It translates to CASSLSQGVYGYTF.

With regard to this clonotype: It is likely a read error: a sequence one base away is far more abundant. The V and J genes are TRBV20-1 and TRBJ2-1; D is perhaps TRBD1 or TRBD2 (5 bases each). Trimming removed 4 bases at V and 10 bases at J, with 17 bases between. CDR1 is DFQATT and CDR2 is SNEGSKA in the germline V gene (reference sequence). The CDR3 loop spans 13 amino acids. In DNA form, the CDR3 reads TGCAGTGCTACCAGGGACGGAGGCTACGAGCAGTTCTTC. The encoded protein is CSATRDGGYEQFF.

The V gene is TRBV28, the J gene TRBJ1-5, with 8 bases aligning to TRBD1. Germline V gives CDR1 MDHEN, CDR2 SYDVKM. V was clipped by 11 bases and J by 4 bases; unmatched bases: 10. The CDR3 runs to 14 residues. The CDR3 DNA sequence: TGTGCCGGGAGGGACAGGTCATCAAATCAGCCCCAGCATTTT. Translated, it gives CAGRDRSSNQPQHF.

This clonotype was seen ten or more times. The rearrangement joins TRBV30 to TRBJ2-7; 11 positions match TRBD2. This CDR3 has 16 amino acids. CDR1 is GTSNPN, CDR2 SVGIG, per germline (reference sequence). J lost 6 bases, V lost 3 bases, and 13 bases had no gene match. As DNA, the CDR3 is TGTGCCTGGAGCACCGGACTAGCGGGCCCCGGGGGCGAGCAGTACTTC. Protein: CAWSTGLAGPGGEQYF.

This clonotype was seen a few times. This chain connects TRBV29-1 to TRBJ2-5; 7 bases are shared with TRBD1. The germline V gene encodes CDR1 SQVTM and CDR2 ANQGSEA. The CDR3 totals 13 residues. Trimming cost V 0 bases and J 5 bases; bases outside gene matches: 3. CDR3 sequence: CSVEEATGETQYF. The CDR3 DNA reads TGCAGCGTTGAAGAAGCGACAGGGGAGACCCAGTACTTC. Together with reference TRBV29-1 and TRBJ2-5, the CDR3 gives the full variable domain: SAVISQKPSRDICQRGTSLTIQCQVDSQVTMMFWYRQQPGQSLTLIATANQGSEATYESGFVIDKFPISRPNLTFSTLTVSNMSPEDSSIYLCSVEEATGETQYFGPGTRLLVL.

This clonotype was found many times. The J gene is TRBJ2-7, the V gene TRBV28; 8 bases are shared with TRBD1. Germline CDR1 is MDHEN and CDR2 is SYDVKM. Trimming cost V 6 bases and J 8 bases; bases outside gene matches: 12. This CDR3 has 14 amino acids. In nucleotides, the CDR3 is TGTGCCAGCAGGAGATACGGACAGGGTTCGAAGCAGTACTTC. Its translation: CASRRYGQGSKQYF.